Detailed here is one TCR beta chain. The antigen is not known. These data originate in a study of beta chain features in type 1 diabetes. The study, taken as a whole, reports: Compared to healthy donors, patients appeared to have naive, central memory and Treg TCRB repertoires that were more alike. Type 1 diabetes patients had VDJ junctions that carried fewer insertions and more deletions.

Every bit of the isolated RNA underwent reverse transcription, so sequencing read expressed TCRB transcripts. Measured with immunoSEQ multiplex PCR; TCRdb has only the in-frame clones, and not every one. There are roughly 40,000 clones in the sample; more than 40% occur only once, and 0.72% lies in the top ten. The V gene lost 5 bases and the J gene lost 4 bases, with 20 bases spanning the gap. The CDR3 totals 16 residues. CDR1 SEHNR and CDR2 FQNEAQ come from the germline V gene (reference sequence). The sequenced sample consisted of central memory CD4+ T cells from blood. The chain uses TRBV7-9 and TRBJ2-5; D unresolved. The origin of this receptor is a woman younger than 35 in good health. The CDR3 nucleotides are TGTGCCAGCAGCAGTACCTCCTCGGAGAGAGGAGAGACCCAGTACTTC. It yields the protein CASSSTSSERGETQYF.